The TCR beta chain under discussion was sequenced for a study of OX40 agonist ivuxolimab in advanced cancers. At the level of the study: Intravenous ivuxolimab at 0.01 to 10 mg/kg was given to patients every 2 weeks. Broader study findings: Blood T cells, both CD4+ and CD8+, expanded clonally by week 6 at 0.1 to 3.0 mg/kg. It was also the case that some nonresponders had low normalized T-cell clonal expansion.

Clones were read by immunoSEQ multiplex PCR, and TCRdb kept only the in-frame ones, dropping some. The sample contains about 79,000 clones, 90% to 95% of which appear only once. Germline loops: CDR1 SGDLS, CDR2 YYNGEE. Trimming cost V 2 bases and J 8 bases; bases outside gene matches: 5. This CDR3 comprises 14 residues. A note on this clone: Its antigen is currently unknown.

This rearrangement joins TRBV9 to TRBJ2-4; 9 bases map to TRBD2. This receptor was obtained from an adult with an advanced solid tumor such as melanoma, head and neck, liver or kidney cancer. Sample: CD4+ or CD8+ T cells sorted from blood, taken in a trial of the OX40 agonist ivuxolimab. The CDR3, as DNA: TGTGCCAGCAGCGTTGGCGGGAGGGCGGACATTCAGTACTTC. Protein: CASSVGGRADIQYF.